A single sample is the source of the 24 T cell receptor beta chains below, sequenced in a study of blood T cells in healthy people across ages. For the second PCR, which ran for 7 to 11 cycles, a sample-barcoded 5' primer and a J-beta primer mix were used. TCRdb called the 5' RACE reads again in MiXCR, with one record for every CDR3 protein. The profile shows 1,800,000 or so distinct CDR3 sequences, around 40% of them singletons. Sequenced material: blood. These receptors all stem from a human donor in good health.

The chain uses TRBV4-2 and TRBJ2-1, with TRBD2 identical over 10 bases. V gave up 2 bases and J gave up 4 bases; unmatched junction bases: 5. Germline assignment: CDR1 LGHNA and CDR2 YNFKEQ. This CDR3 contains 16 residues. CDR3 nucleotide sequence: TGTGCCAGCAGCCAATTGGCTAGCGGGGGTTACAATGAGCAGTTCTTC. Translating gives CASSQLASGGYNEQFF.

The table lists this clonotype with a few counts. The chain couples TRBV5-1 to TRBJ2-6, with 8 bases identical to TRBD1. CDR1 is SGHRS, CDR2 YFSETQ, per germline. V shed 3 bases and J 0 bases; nucleotides not matched to a gene: 8. The CDR3 is made up of 18 amino acids. This CDR3 is CASSWGTGSLSGANVLTF. For the CDR3, the DNA is TGCGCCAGCAGCTGGGGGACAGGTTCCCTCTCTGGGGCCAACGTCCTGACTTTC.

This clonotype was seen more than once but under ten times. The chain has TRBV10-3 and TRBJ1-2; TRBD1 matches at 7 bases. From germline, CDR1 is ENHRY and CDR2 SYGVKD. V lost 4 bases, J lost 8 bases, and 16 bases stayed unmatched. The CDR3 loop spans 16 amino acids. The CDR3 reads CAISALLGRGIMGYTF. In DNA form, the CDR3 reads TGTGCCATCAGTGCACTCCTCGGCAGGGGGATTATGGGCTACACCTTC.

The V call is TRBV6-2 or TRBV6-3, the J call TRBJ2-1, with 8 bases identical to TRBD2. The CDR3 runs 14 residues. CDR1 and CDR2 from the germline V gene are MNHEY and SVGEGT. With V trimmed by 10 bases and J by 8 bases, 13 bases remained unmatched. This CDR3 reads CATAGLAGKDEQFF. The CDR3 DNA reads as TGTGCCACCGCCGGGCTAGCGGGTAAAGATGAGCAGTTCTTC.

This CDR3 reads CASSLMNENTEAFF. DNA of the CDR3: TGCGCCAGCAGCTTGATGAACGAGAACACTGAAGCTTTCTTT. V usage is TRBV5-1 and J usage is TRBJ1-1; D is unclear. Trimming pared 1 base from V and 1 base from J, leaving 8 bases between. From germline, CDR1 is SGHRS and CDR2 YFSETQ. The CDR3 contains 14 residues.

This clonotype was picked up a small number of times. The chain joins TRBV6-5 to TRBJ1-2; a weak D match, TRBD1 (5 bases). Germline V CDR1 and CDR2: MNHEY, SVGAGI. The CDR3 sequence is 12 residues long. Deletions cut 7 bases from V and 7 bases from J, with 13 bases between. For the CDR3, the DNA is TGTGCCAGCACGAGGGGCGTCGGTGGCTACACCTTC. This gives the protein CASTRGVGGYTF.

This clonotype has only a few counts. V gene TRBV9 combines with J gene TRBJ2-3; 9 bases are shared with TRBD1. The germline CDR1 and CDR2 sequences are SGDLS and YYNGEE. Trimming at V came to 3 bases and at J to 4 bases, leaving 6 bases not matched to a gene. This CDR3 has 15 amino acids. This CDR3 reads CASSARTGDADTQYF. The CDR3 DNA is TGTGCCAGCAGCGCCCGGACAGGGGATGCAGATACGCAGTATTTT.

The chain carries TRBV25-1 and TRBJ2-7; D is ambiguous. Trimming removed 4 bases at V and 2 bases at J, with 12 bases between. The CDR3 totals 14 residues. The germline CDR1 and CDR2 sequences are MGHDK and SYGVNS. The CDR3 coding sequence is TGTGCCAGCAGTGCAGTTATTGGTACCTACGAGCAGTACTTC. Translating it yields CASSAVIGTYEQYF.

As to this clonotype: It may be a read error: a sequence one base away is much more abundant. The V call is TRBV10-3, the J call TRBJ2-5; 10 bases are shared with TRBD2. The J segment lost 1 base and the V segment lost 4 bases, leaving 6 bases of the junction unmatched. Germline assignment: CDR1 ENHRY and CDR2 SYGVKD. The CDR3 sequence is 16 residues long. The CDR3 here is CAISAGLAAIQETQYF. The CDR3 nucleotides read TGTGCCATCAGTGCCGGACTAGCGGCTATCCAAGAGACCCAGTACTTC.

This clonotype was seen more than once but under ten times. The chain links TRBV4-2 to TRBJ2-3; perhaps TRBD2 as D (7 bases). V was shortened by 4 bases and J by 2 bases, with 16 bases between the two germline ends. The CDR3 is 16 amino acids. The germline V gene encodes CDR1 LGHNA and CDR2 YNFKEQ. The chain's CDR3 is CASSPNQGGVTDTQYF. CDR3 nucleotide sequence: TGTGCCAGCAGCCCGAATCAAGGGGGGGTCACAGATACGCAGTATTTT.

This clonotype was detected a few times. The rearrangement links TRBV4-3 to TRBJ1-2; no clear D gene. Germline assignment: CDR1 LGHNA and CDR2 YSLEER. The length of the CDR3 is 15 residues. V lost 0 bases and J lost 0, with 8 bases in between. CDR3 in amino acids: CASSQEILANYGYTF. CDR3 nucleotides: TGCGCCAGCAGCCAAGAGATCCTAGCTAACTATGGCTACACCTTC.

CDR3 nucleotide sequence: TGCAGCGTTGATCCAGGGAACACCGGGGAGCTGTTTTTT. Amino acid sequence: CSVDPGNTGELFF. The chain combines TRBV29-1 with TRBJ2-2; D remains ambiguous. The CDR3 consists of 13 residues. Germline V gives CDR1 SQVTM, CDR2 ANQGSEA. With 3 bases removed from V and 1 base from J, the gap between germline ends came to 6 bases.

This clonotype was observed a few times. V is TRBV12-3 or TRBV12-4 and J is TRBJ2-2, with 9 bases identical to TRBD1. The CDR3 contains 14 residues. Trimming cost V 6 bases and J 6 bases; bases outside gene matches: 5. The CDR3: CASRQGAEAGELFF. In DNA form, the CDR3 reads TGTGCCAGCAGACAGGGGGCTGAGGCCGGGGAGCTGTTTTTT.

V gene TRBV11-3 combines with J gene TRBJ2-5; no definite D call. Germline-derived CDR1 and CDR2 are SGHNT and YENEEA. This CDR3 is built from 14 residues. Trimming removed 4 bases at V and 5 bases at J, with 14 bases between. CDR3 DNA sequence: TGTGCCAGCAGCTCCACACTCACGGTTGAGACCCAGTACTTC. The encoded protein is CASSSTLTVETQYF. Complete variable domain (other parts from reference TRBV11-3 and TRBJ2-5): EAGVVQSPRYKIIEKKQPVAFWCNPISGHNTLYWYLQNLGQGPELLIRYENEEAVDDSQLPKDRFSAERLKGVDSTLKIQPAELGDSAVYLCASSSTLTVETQYFGPGTRLLVL.

The genes are TRBV6-2 or TRBV6-3 and TRBJ2-1, with TRBD2 matching 8 bases. This CDR3 region has 13 residues. V was clipped by 6 bases and J by 8 bases; unmatched bases: 6. Germline lookup yields CDR1 MNHEY and CDR2 SVGEGT. The CDR3 here is CASSEERGYEQFF. The CDR3 nucleotides read TGTGCCAGCAGCGAAGAGCGGGGGTATGAGCAGTTCTTC.

CDR3 sequence: CSARDRGKAFF. CDR3 DNA sequence: TGCAGTGCTAGAGATCGGGGGAAAGCTTTCTTT. V gene TRBV20-1 combines with J gene TRBJ1-1, with a weak D call TRBD1 (5 bases). This CDR3 comprises 11 residues. V shed 0 bases and J shed 9 bases, with 8 bases lying between them. CDR1 and CDR2 (germline): DFQATT, SNEGSKA (reference sequence).

The chain combines TRBV29-1 with TRBJ2-3; unclear D gene. V lost 2 bases, J lost 0 bases, and 9 bases lay in between. Germline lookup yields CDR1 SQVTM and CDR2 ANQGSEA. This CDR3 is built from 14 residues. The CDR3 here is CSVERRASTDTQYF. CDR3 bases: TGCAGCGTTGAAAGAAGGGCTAGCACAGATACGCAGTATTTT.

The chain links TRBV5-5 to TRBJ1-2; D gene ambiguous. Between the trimmed V and J ends, which lost 0 bases and 4 bases, there was a span of 10 bases. Germline V gene lookup returns CDR1 SGHKS and CDR2 YYEKEE (reference sequence). The CDR3 is made up of 14 amino acids. CDR3 amino acids: CASSLGALVYGYTF. CDR3 DNA sequence: TGTGCCAGCAGCTTGGGCGCCCTGGTCTATGGCTACACCTTC. Looking up the rest from reference TRBV5-5 and TRBJ1-2 gives the full variable domain: DAGVTQSPTHLIKTRGQQVTLRCSPISGHKSVSWYQQVLGQGPQFIFQYYEKEERGRGNFPDRFSARQFPNYSSELNVNALLLGDSALYLCASSLGALVYGYTFGSGTRLTVV.

This clonotype appeared once. The J gene is TRBJ1-5, the V gene TRBV7-8; D remains ambiguous. Germline V gene lookup returns CDR1 SGHVS and CDR2 FQNEAQ. The V and J ends lost 1 base and 1 base respectively, with 8 bases between them. CDR3 length equals 15 residues. The CDR3, as DNA: TGTGCCAGCAGCTTAGGAGTATTCAGCAATCAGCCCCAGCATTTT. It encodes CASSLGVFSNQPQHF.

This chain joins TRBV12-3 or TRBV12-4 and TRBJ2-5; the match to TRBD1 covers 9 bases. After removal of 3 bases from V and 4 bases from J, the junction contained 12 bases not matched to a gene. The CDR3 loop spans 17 amino acids. This chain's CDR3 is CASSFTGQGVGGETQYF. The CDR3, as DNA: TGTGCCAGCAGTTTTACGGGACAGGGAGTGGGTGGAGAGACCCAGTACTTC.

This rearrangement joins TRBV4-1 to TRBJ2-1, with 12 bases that match TRBD1. The CDR3 has 24 amino acids. CDR1 is MGHRA and CDR2 is YSYEKL in the germline V gene. Germline trimming cut 4 bases from V and 0 bases from J; bases unmatched to any gene: 25. CDR3 in amino acids: CASSRPGQGASSGHRGGSYNEQFF. The CDR3 nucleotides read TGCGCCAGCAGCCGCCCGGGACAGGGGGCAAGTTCAGGGCACAGGGGGGGCTCCTACAATGAGCAGTTCTTC.

Only a few counts were recorded for this clonotype. The V call is TRBV29-1, the J call TRBJ1-2; the D gene is possibly TRBD1 (6 bases). V dropped 3 bases and J dropped 5 bases, with 10 bases sitting between them. This CDR3 region has 12 residues. Germline values: CDR1 SQVTM, CDR2 ANQGSEA. This chain's CDR3 is CSVENRDYGYTF. The CDR3 bases are TGCAGCGTTGAGAACAGGGATTATGGCTACACCTTC.

There are a few counts of this clonotype. The chain joins TRBV10-3 to TRBJ1-1; D is unclear. This CDR3 spans 12 amino acids. The ends were cut back, 10 bases at V and 0 bases at J, with 9 bases in the middle. CDR1 ENHRY and CDR2 SYGVKD come from the germline V gene. The CDR3 bases are TGTGCCACCGGGTATATGAACACTGAAGCTTTCTTT. Residues: CATGYMNTEAFF.

The rearrangement joins TRBV12-3 or TRBV12-4 to TRBJ2-7, with D possibly matching TRBD2 (5 bases). V was pared by 7 bases and J by 1 base, with 14 bases between. The CDR3 has 14 amino acids. CDR3 in amino acids: CASKLDLSSYEQYF. The CDR3 DNA reads TGTGCCAGCAAATTGGACTTATCTTCCTACGAGCAGTACTTC.